One sample yielded the 6 T cell receptor beta chains listed below, sequenced in a study of PD-1 blockade in classical Hodgkin lymphoma. Libraries were prepared by immunoSEQ multiplex PCR; TCRdb keeps only in-frame clonotypes and omits some of them. The repertoire holds approximately 25,000 clones, with about 90% as singletons. As to time point: newly diagnosed, previously untreated cHL patient sample. Negative magnetic selection isolated CD4+ T cells from thawed PBMCs. The sequenced material came from CD4+ T cells from blood. These receptors were collected from a human donor with classical Hodgkin lymphoma.

The chain employs TRBV7-6 and TRBJ2-1; D call uncertain. CDR1 is SGHVS, CDR2 FNYEAQ, per germline. The CDR3 is made up of 12 amino acids. V was cut by 1 base and J by 5 bases, with 3 bases left in between. The CDR3, as DNA: TGTGCCAGCAGCTTAGGCCACAATGAGCAGTTCTTC. Encoded protein: CASSLGHNEQFF.

The chain carries TRBV6-1 and TRBJ2-7, with D possibly being TRBD1 or TRBD2 (5 bases each). Germline lookup yields CDR1 MNHNS and CDR2 SASEGT. V gave up 7 bases and J gave up 2 bases, with 15 bases separating them. This CDR3 has 14 amino acids. CDR3 amino acids: CASTPRGTPYEQYF. As DNA, the CDR3 is TGTGCCAGCACCCCGAGGGGAACCCCCTACGAGCAGTACTTC.

This chain joins TRBV2 and TRBJ2-3; possibly TRBD2 for D (5 bases). The germline gives CDR1 SNHLY, CDR2 FYNNEI. Trimming left V 5 bases short and J 4 bases short, with 22 bases between. CDR3 length: 17 residues. The CDR3 coding sequence is TGTGCCAGCAGTCCAATCACGGGATCTCCGTCTCCAGATACGCAGTATTTT. Translating gives CASSPITGSPSPDTQYF.

This sequence joins TRBV5-1 and TRBJ2-1; a possible D gene is TRBD2 (6 bases). The CDR3 spans 17 residues. Between the trimmed V and J ends, which lost 1 base and 4 bases, there was a span of 18 bases. Per germline, CDR1 SGHRS and CDR2 YFSETQ. The CDR3 here is CASSLRGAGNPYNEQFF. Here the CDR3 DNA reads TGCGCCAGCAGCTTGAGAGGGGCGGGGAACCCTTACAATGAGCAGTTCTTC.

This rearrangement joins TRBV10-1 to TRBJ1-1, with TRBD1 as a possible D gene (5 bases). The ends were cut back, 5 bases at V and 1 base at J, with 5 bases in the middle. The CDR3 length is 12 residues. Germline V gene data show CDR1 as WNHNN and CDR2 as SYGVQD (reference sequence). DNA for the CDR3: TGCGCCAGCAGTCAGGGGAACACTGAAGCTTTCTTT. Protein product: CASSQGNTEAFF.

The V gene is TRBV25-1, the J gene TRBJ2-5; no firm D call. CDR1 is MGHDK, CDR2 SYGVNS, per germline. This CDR3 contains 13 residues. V lost 0 bases and J lost 5, with 7 bases in between. Here the CDR3 DNA reads TGTGCCAGCAGTGAATACGGTCCTGAGACCCAGTACTTC. Residues: CASSEYGPETQYF.